This TCR beta chain came from a study of identical twins (dated by TCRdb to 2016 to 2017). Turning to the overall study: To test whether fetal clonotypes persist, the study used deep sequencing on TCR alpha and beta repertoires from monozygotic twins, unrelated adults of various ages, and cord blood. Replicate twin experiments were performed at different times using different library preparation protocols to rule out contamination. General findings and caveats noted by the study authors: Because the same donors could not be followed over many years, the conclusions depended on cross-sectional statistical analysis. Zero-insertion analyses could be partly confounded by invariant T cells such as MAIT and iNKT, although diverse VJ usage argued against such confounding for most clonotypes. Excess twin sharing in beta out-of-frame sequences was weaker because fewer shared sequences lowered the signal-to-noise ratio. Abundant cord blood beta clonotypes carried fewer insertions; young adult naive repertoires showed a weaker similar trend, while memory repertoires showed none. In monozygotic twins, recombination models systematically underestimated out-of-frame TCR alpha sharing, but the models matched the sharing seen between unrelated individuals. Compared with coincidental sharing between unrelated individuals, out-of-frame TCR alpha sequences shared between twins showed an excess of sequences with low generation probability.

Only healthy Caucasian donors were included. Three pairs of female monozygotic twins, all aged about 18 to 30 years, made up the twin cohort. Positive isolation kits from Invitrogen were used to isolate the CD4+ and CD8+ T cell populations. The germline V gene encodes CDR1 WSHSY and CDR2 SAAADI. The V end gives up 4 bases and the J end 1 base, leaving 2 bases in the junction not matched to a gene. From cysteine to phenylalanine, the CDR3 is 15 amino acids long. Only CDR3 DNA remains: 45 bases, in frame from the first base. Ten or more counts support this clonotype. What antigen it recognizes has not been identified. The input lacks base qualities; no much larger clone sits a single base away. Libraries were made using 5' RACE. Sequencing relied on an Illumina HiSeq 2000. A universal primer binding site was introduced by template switching, and a unique molecular identifier was present in the final cDNA, enabling accurate counting of TCR cDNA molecules. First-strand cDNA for TCR alpha and beta chains was synthesized from specific primers in the conserved constant-segment region. To control for contamination, every cDNA library was double barcoded, receiving both a SMART-Mk sample barcode and Illumina barcodes. TruSeq adapter sequences and Illumina sample barcodes were added in two successive PCR steps. Sequencing of the TCR alpha and beta cDNA libraries was done on the Illumina HiSeq platform using custom primers. The original methods were these. MiGEC processed the raw reads to extract unique molecular identifiers, while MiXCR was used to determine the CDR3 positions. For each individual, recombination models were inferred using an EM algorithm with the repgenHMM and IGoR tools. Shared clonotypes were analyzed with the tcR package in R, and sharing was normalized by the product of cloneset sizes. Out-of-frame nonproductive sequences were analyzed to study raw recombination free of thymic and clonal selection effects. The raw public reads went through TCRdb reprocessing: fastp at Q25, MiXCR clone calling, in-frame beta chains kept. CDR3 protein duplicates are merged, each entry listing the most common genes and DNA. V and J calls and clone size were set by TCRdb, not the authors. The sample has approximately 220,000 distinct CDR3 sequences on record, 7.5% of them singletons. The ten most abundant clones make up over 5% of the sample.

The same data also contributed to another study, on yellow fever vaccine responses in identical twins. Per the second study: According to the authors, in identical twins the way T cells responded to vaccination appeared partly convergent and partly personalized. In identical twins, the study followed T cell clones that responded to the vaccine with precision.

Source material: CD8+ T cells sorted from blood. This sequence originates from a woman aged 18-35 years in good health. The rearranged segments are TRBV10-2 and TRBJ2-3; 10 bases in the junction line up with TRBD2. The DNA reads as follows: TGCGCCAGCAGTGGGACTAGCGGTCGCACAGATACGCAGTATTTT. It is translated as CASSGTSGRTDTQYF.